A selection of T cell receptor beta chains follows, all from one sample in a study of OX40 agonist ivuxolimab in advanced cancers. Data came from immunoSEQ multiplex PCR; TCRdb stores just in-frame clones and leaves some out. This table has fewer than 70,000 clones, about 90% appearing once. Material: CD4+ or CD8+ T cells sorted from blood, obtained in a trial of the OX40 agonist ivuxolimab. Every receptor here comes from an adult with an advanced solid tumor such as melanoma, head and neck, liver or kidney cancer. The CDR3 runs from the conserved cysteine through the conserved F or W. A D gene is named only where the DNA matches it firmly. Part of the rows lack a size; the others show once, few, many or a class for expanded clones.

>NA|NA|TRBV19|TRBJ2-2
TGTGCCAGTTATTCCACCGGGGGAAAAGGCACCGGGGAGCTGTTTTTT
CASYSTGGKGTGELFF
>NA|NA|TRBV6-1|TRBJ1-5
TGTGCCAGCAGTCCGCAGGACAGCTACAATCAGCCCCAGCATTTT
CASSPQDSYNQPQHF
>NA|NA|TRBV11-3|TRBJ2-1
TGTGCCAGCAGCTTAGCGGTAATTACCTCCTACAATGAGCAGTTCTTC
CASSLAVITSYNEQFF
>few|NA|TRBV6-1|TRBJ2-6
TGTGCCAGCAGTGTAGGCTGGAGACGTTTCTCTGGGGCCAACGTCCTGACTTTC
CASSVGWRRFSGANVLTF
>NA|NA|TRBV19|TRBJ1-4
TGTGCCAGTAGCCGACAGGTTTCAACTAATGAAAAACTGTTTTTT
CASSRQVSTNEKLFF
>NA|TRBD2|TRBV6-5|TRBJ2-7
TGTGCCAGCAGAACGAGCGGGGGAATTGTTGGAGAGCAGTACTTC
CASRTSGGIVGEQYF
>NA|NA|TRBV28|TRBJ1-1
TGTGCCAGCAGTTTAACAGGGAGGAACACTGAAGCTTTCTTT
CASSLTGRNTEAFF
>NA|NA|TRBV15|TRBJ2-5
TGTGCCACCAGCAGAGGGGCCCAAGAGACCCAGTACTTC
CATSRGAQETQYF
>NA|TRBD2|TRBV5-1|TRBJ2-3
TGCGCCAGCAGCTCAACCGGGACTAGGGGGGATACGCAGTATTTT
CASSSTGTRGDTQYF
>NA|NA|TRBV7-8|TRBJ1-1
TGTGCCAGCAGCTTGGGCAGGGAGAACACTGAAGCTTTCTTT
CASSLGRENTEAFF
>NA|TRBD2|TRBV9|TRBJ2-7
TGTGCCAGCAGCGTATCCGGGACTAGCGGACCCCGCGAGCAGTACTTC
CASSVSGTSGPREQYF
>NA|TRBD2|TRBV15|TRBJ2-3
TGTGCCGCCCAAGCGGGAGGCACAGATACGCAGTATTTT
CAAQAGGTDTQYF
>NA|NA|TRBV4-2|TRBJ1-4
TGTGCCAGCAGCCAAGATCCCACGGGCCAGGGTGAAAAACTGTTTTTT
CASSQDPTGQGEKLFF
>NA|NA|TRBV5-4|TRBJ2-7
TGTGCCAGCAGCTTTCAGGGGGGGGAAACGATGGACTTC
CASSFQGGETMDF
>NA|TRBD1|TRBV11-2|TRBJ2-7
TGTGCCAGCAGCTTAGCTGGGACAGCGAACTCCTACGAGCAGTACTTC
CASSLAGTANSYEQYF
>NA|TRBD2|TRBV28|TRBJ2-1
TGTGCCAGCAGTGCCCCGGATAGCGGGAGGGCCCATGAGCAGTTCTTC
CASSAPDSGRAHEQFF
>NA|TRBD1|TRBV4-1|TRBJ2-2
TGCGCCAGCAGCCGCCAGGACAGGGGGTCGATAATTCACACCGGGGAGCTGTTTTTT
CASSRQDRGSIIHTGELFF
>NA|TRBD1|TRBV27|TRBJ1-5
TGTGCCAGCAGTAAGACAGGGACCCACCAGCCCCAGCATTTT
CASSKTGTHQPQHF